Detailed here is one TCR beta chain. Authors' data handling: Researchers report that nucleated cell counts were estimated from reference gene primer amplification. Method: immunoSEQ multiplex PCR; TCRdb's copy keeps in-frame clones and lacks some. The DNA was the basis for D and trimming; V, J and clone size are from that table. This table holds more than 150,000 clones, less than 90% found once. The sample originates from a study of blood T cell repertoires in COVID-19. Across the whole study: Researchers got acute and convalescent COVID-19 samples from the United States, Italy and Spain. T cells, B-cell-depleted T cells, or PBMCs provided the cDNA or gDNA that served as material.

Between the trimmed V and J ends, which lost 5 bases and 0 bases, there was a span of 8 bases. The germline V gene has CDR1 SNHLY and CDR2 FYNNEI. The CDR3 has 14 residues. The material sequenced was peripheral blood. The rearrangement uses TRBV2 and TRBJ2-1; D call uncertain. This receptor was obtained from a woman in her 70s with acute or convalescent COVID-19. CDR3 sequence: CASSSRSSYNEQFF. CDR3 sequence (DNA): TGTGCCAGCAGTAGCCGGAGCTCCTACAATGAGCAGTTCTTC. The full variable domain, completed using reference TRBV2 and TRBJ2-1, is EPEVTQTPSHQVTQMGQEVILRCVPISNHLYFYWYRQILGQKVEFLVSFYNNEISEKSEIFDDQFSVERPDGSNFTLKIRSTKLEDSAMYFCASSSRSSYNEQFFGPGTRLTVL.